This T cell receptor beta chain was obtained from a study of T-cell reconstitution after alpha-beta-depleted transplantation in children. Unique molecular identifiers were built into the TCRbeta library. From the PCR reads, TCRdb called clonotypes with MiXCR, one entry per CDR3 protein. The repertoire consists of just over 350,000 distinct CDR3 sequences, with about an eighth occurring once and the leading ten covering around 4%. CDR3 size: 13 residues. Germline CDR1 DFQATT, CDR2 SNEGSKA (reference sequence). V was pared by 6 bases and J by 2 bases, with 13 bases between. This clonotype was found a few times.

The sequence came from a human donor who donated a stem cell graft to a child with Fanconi anemia. V and J are TRBV20-1 and TRBJ1-1; no clear D gene. This material consisted of PBMCs, taken from the stem cell graft. The CDR3 DNA reads as TGCAGTGCCGTGAGGTTCGGTAACACTGAAGCTTTCTTT. It codes for CSAVRFGNTEAFF.